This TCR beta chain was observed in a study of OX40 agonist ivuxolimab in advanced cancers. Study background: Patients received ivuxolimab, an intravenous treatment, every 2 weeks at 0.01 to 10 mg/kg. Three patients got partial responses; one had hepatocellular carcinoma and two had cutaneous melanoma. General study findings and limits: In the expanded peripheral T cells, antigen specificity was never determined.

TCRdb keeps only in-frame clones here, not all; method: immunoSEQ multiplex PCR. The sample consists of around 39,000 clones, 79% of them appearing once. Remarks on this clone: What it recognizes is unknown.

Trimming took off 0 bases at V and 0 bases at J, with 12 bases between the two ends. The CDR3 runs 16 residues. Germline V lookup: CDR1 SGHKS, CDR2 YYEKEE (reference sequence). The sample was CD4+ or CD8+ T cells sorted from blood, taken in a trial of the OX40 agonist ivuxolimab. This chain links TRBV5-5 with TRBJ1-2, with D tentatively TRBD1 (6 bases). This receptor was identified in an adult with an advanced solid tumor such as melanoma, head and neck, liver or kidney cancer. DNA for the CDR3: TGTGCCAGCAGCTTGGACAGGGCCTTAGCTAACTATGGCTACACCTTC. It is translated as CASSLDRALANYGYTF.